This passage covers 28 T cell receptor beta chains from one sample sequenced in a study of blood T cells in healthy people across ages. The second PCR ran about 6 to 12 cycles with a sample-barcoded 5' primer and J-beta primers. Using its own MiXCR run on the 5' RACE reads, TCRdb lists one record per CDR3 protein. This repertoire shows around 1.7 million distinct CDR3 sequences, 28% found once; its top ten account for about 8%. The sequenced material came from blood. The source is a woman aged 30 to 39 in good health.

This clonotype was seen only a few times. V and J are TRBV7-2 and TRBJ2-1, with 15 bases matching TRBD2. The V gene end was trimmed by 1 base and the J gene end by 4 bases; junction bases not matched to a gene: 5. This CDR3 spans 18 amino acids. The germline gives CDR1 SGHTA, CDR2 FQGNSA. CDR3 amino acids: CASSLGTSGRAGYNEQFF. CDR3 nucleotide sequence: TGTGCCAGCAGCTTAGGGACTAGCGGGAGGGCCGGGTACAATGAGCAGTTCTTC.

Worth noting for this clonotype: One end of the junction varies from germline; a read error may be responsible. The chain couples TRBV6-5 to TRBJ2-1; perhaps TRBD2 as D (7 bases). CDR1 and CDR2 (germline): MNHEY, SVGAGI. The CDR3 contains 14 residues. DNA for the CDR3: TGTGTCAGCACGGGGGGCAACTCCTACAATGAGCAGTTCTTC. Translated: CVSTGGNSYNEQFF.

This clonotype was seen only a few times. The V and J genes are TRBV9 and TRBJ2-5, with D perhaps matching TRBD2 (6 bases). Germline-derived CDR1 and CDR2 are SGDLS and YYNGEE. Trimming shortened V by 0 bases and J by 7 bases, and 13 bases separated the two germline ends. The CDR3 consists of 14 residues. DNA of the CDR3: TGTGCCAGCAGCGTAGATCGTGTGGGAGGGACCCAGTACTTC. The encoded protein is CASSVDRVGGTQYF.

This clonotype was recorded many times. This chain uses TRBV29-1 with TRBJ2-1, with a tentative D call TRBD1 (5 bases). Germline lookup yields CDR1 SQVTM and CDR2 ANQGSEA. Trimming pared 6 bases from V and 8 bases from J, leaving 20 bases between. CDR3 size: 14 residues. This CDR3 reads CSVDRVDRGDEQFF. The CDR3 nucleotides read TGCAGCGTAGACAGAGTCGACCGTGGCGATGAGCAGTTCTTC.

Remarks on this clonotype: A clone one base away is much larger, so this may be a read error. The rearrangement uses TRBV5-1 and TRBJ2-1; D remains ambiguous. The J call may be in error: the DNA end matches TRBJ2-7 better. The CDR3 totals 15 residues. Germline lookup yields CDR1 SGHRS and CDR2 YFSETQ. The DNA of the CDR3 is TGCGCCAGCAGCTACTCCGGAACGGAATACAATGAGCAGTACTTC. Translated, it gives CASSYSGTEYNEQYF.

The V and J genes are TRBV6-2 or TRBV6-3 and TRBJ2-1, with 11 positions matching TRBD2. Losses at the gene ends were 0 bases for V and 5 bases for J; bases not matched to a gene: 6. Germline CDR1 and CDR2: MNHEY and SVGEGT. There are 17 residues in the CDR3. Here the CDR3 DNA reads TGTGCCAGCAGTTACTCGAAGGCTAGCGGGGGGCACAATGAGCAGTTCTTC. Translation gives CASSYSKASGGHNEQFF.

Only a few counts were recorded for this clonotype. This chain connects TRBV12-5 to TRBJ2-3; D perhaps matches TRBD2 (5 bases). Trimming removed 4 bases at V and 6 bases at J, with 20 bases between. Looked up from germline, CDR1 is LGHNT and CDR2 is FRNRAP. CDR3 length: 16 amino acids. The CDR3 here is CASGSWIAEIADTQYF. The DNA of the CDR3 is TGTGCTAGTGGTTCATGGATCGCAGAAATAGCGGATACGCAGTATTTT. Filled out from reference TRBV12-5 and TRBJ2-3, the complete variable domain reads DARVTQTPRHKVTEMGQEVTMRCQPILGHNTVFWYRQTMMQGLELLAYFRNRAPLDDSGMPKDRFSAEMPDATLATLKIQPSEPRDSAVYFCASGSWIAEIADTQYFGPGTRLTVL.

This clonotype was recorded at least ten times. The rearrangement uses TRBV29-1 and TRBJ2-4; 7 nucleotides match TRBD1. The germline gives CDR1 SQVTM, CDR2 ANQGSEA. The length of the CDR3 is 13 residues. V lost 7 bases, J lost 9 bases, and 12 bases stayed unmatched. The CDR3 region is CSAVRDSTGIQYF. The DNA for the CDR3 is TGCAGCGCAGTCCGGGACAGTACTGGCATTCAGTACTTC.

In the case of this clonotype: The junction shows a germline mismatch at one end, possibly a read error. The chain carries TRBV3-1 and TRBJ2-5; TRBD2 matches 7 bases. Germline V gene lookup returns CDR1 LGHDT and CDR2 YNNKEL (reference sequence). The CDR3 extends over 14 amino acids. CDR3 nucleotide sequence: TGTGCCAGCAGCCCGAGCGGGATTCAAGGGACCCAGTACTTC. As protein: CASSPSGIQGTQYF.

The rearrangement uses TRBV30 and TRBJ2-3; 9 bases fit TRBD1. With V trimmed by 1 base and J by 3 bases, 11 bases remained unmatched. The CDR3 has 17 amino acids. Germline CDR1 reads GTSNPN; CDR2 reads SVGIG (reference sequence). This CDR3 reads CAWSGTLPGQGTDTQYF. The CDR3 DNA reads as TGTGCCTGGAGTGGGACGCTTCCGGGACAGGGTACAGATACGCAGTATTTT.

CDR3 loop: CASRLAGGPYQETQYF. In DNA, the CDR3 is TGTGCCAGCAGGCTAGCGGGAGGGCCGTACCAAGAGACCCAGTACTTC. This rearrangement joins TRBV7-2 to TRBJ2-5; TRBD2 matches at 12 bases. Germline CDR1 reads SGHTA; CDR2 reads FQGNSA. J lost 0 bases, V lost 6 bases, and 5 bases had no gene match. This CDR3 has 16 amino acids.

In this sample, this clonotype turned up many times. The chain has TRBV6-6 and TRBJ2-5; 11 bases agree with TRBD1. Trimming took 4 bases from V and 7 from J; bases not matched to a gene: 2. This CDR3 has 13 amino acids. Germline V gives CDR1 MNHNY, CDR2 SVGAGI (reference sequence). The CDR3 region is CASSSDRGLTQYF. The CDR3 DNA sequence: TGTGCCAGCAGTTCGGACAGGGGGCTGACCCAGTACTTC.

This clonotype was counted only a few times. One end of the junction fails to match germline, which may point to a read error. V is TRBV12-3 or TRBV12-4 and J is TRBJ1-1, with D uncertain. The CDR3 is made up of 13 amino acids. Here the CDR3 DNA reads TGTGCCAGCAGCTTAGCAGCGTACACTGAAGCTTTCTTT. Amino acid sequence: CASSLAAYTEAFF.

The genes are TRBV6-1 and TRBJ2-1; a possible D gene is TRBD2 (5 bases). TRBJ2-7 explains the end of the DNA better; the J call may be wrong. This CDR3 comprises 13 residues. Germline V gives CDR1 MNHNS, CDR2 SASEGT. CDR3 residues: CASSDRLHNEQYF. CDR3 sequence (DNA): TGTGCCAGCAGTGACAGACTACACAATGAGCAGTACTTC.

This clonotype was counted between two and nine times. The chain is built from TRBV4-1 and TRBJ1-1, with a tentative D call TRBD1 (5 bases). V was cut by 4 bases and J by 5 bases, with 11 bases left in between. CDR3 size: 13 residues. CDR1 MGHRA and CDR2 YSYEKL come from the germline V gene. The CDR3 reads CASSPDRQTEAFF. CDR3 nucleotides: TGCGCCAGCAGCCCCGACAGACAAACTGAAGCTTTCTTT.

The chain uses TRBV28 and TRBJ1-5; 8 positions match TRBD1. V shed 5 bases, J shed 4 bases, and the junction held 7 bases outside the gene matches. Germline V gene lookup returns CDR1 MDHEN and CDR2 SYDVKM. The CDR3 sequence is 15 residues long. The CDR3 loop reads CASSAPGQANQPQHF. The CDR3 nucleotides are TGTGCCAGCAGTGCTCCGGGACAGGCGAATCAGCCCCAGCATTTT.

The chain joins TRBV5-1 to TRBJ2-7; D might be TRBD1 (6 bases). CDR3 length: 15 residues. Trimming shortened V by 2 bases and J by 0 bases, and 12 bases separated the two germline ends. CDR1 is SGHRS, CDR2 YFSETQ, per germline. CDR3 protein: CASSFGRGHSYEQYF. The CDR3 coding sequence is TGCGCCAGCAGCTTCGGCAGGGGTCACTCCTACGAGCAGTACTTC.

The V and J genes are TRBV12-3 or TRBV12-4 and TRBJ1-1; tentative D call: TRBD1 (5 bases). Deletions cut 7 bases from V and 1 base from J, with 13 bases between. The CDR3 length is 14 residues. The chain's CDR3 is CASNTRGRNTEAFF. In DNA, the CDR3 is TGTGCCAGCAACACCCGGGGACGGAACACTGAAGCTTTCTTT.

This clonotype was detected once. Possible read error: a much larger clone is one base away. The J gene is TRBJ2-4, the V gene TRBV5-6; D may be TRBD2 (6 bases). CDR1 and CDR2 from the germline V gene are SGHDT and YYEEEE. This CDR3 has 11 residues. Trimming removed 10 bases from V and 13 bases from J, with 18 bases in between. CDR3 in DNA: TGTGCCGTGGAGGGGAACAATGAGCAGTACTTC. This codes for CAVEGNNEQYF.

V is TRBV11-2 and J is TRBJ1-2, with 10 bases fitting TRBD1. Trimming took 5 bases from V and 10 from J; bases not matched to a gene: 16. Germline V CDR1 and CDR2: SGHAT, FQNNGV. This CDR3 region has 16 residues. The CDR3 DNA follows: TGTGCCAGCAGCACCCGCCGGAGGGGGGGACAGGGGACCTACACCTTC. Its protein is CASSTRRRGGQGTYTF.

Notes on this clonotype: Its ends do not fully match the called genes, so a read error is possible. The J gene is TRBJ2-2, the V gene TRBV7-3; D not certain. Germline values: CDR1 SGHTA, CDR2 FQGTGA. The CDR3 loop spans 13 amino acids. In nucleotides, the CDR3 is TGTGCCAACAGCTCAGGACCTTCCGGGGAGCTGTTTTTT. This encodes CANSSGPSGELFF.

The chain has TRBV12-3 or TRBV12-4 and TRBJ1-5; no firm D call. The CDR3 consists of 15 residues. Between the trimmed V and J ends, which lost 3 bases and 3 bases, there was a span of 12 bases. The CDR3 DNA reads as TGTGCCAGCAGTTTGGATATCGGGGTCAATCAGCCCCAGCATTTT. Protein: CASSLDIGVNQPQHF.

The CDR3 loop is CAWSVPGTEAFF. CDR3 DNA sequence: TGTGCCTGGAGTGTTCCAGGGACTGAAGCTTTCTTT. The chain couples TRBV30 to TRBJ1-1, with TRBD1 as a possible D gene (5 bases). V was pared by 0 bases and J by 5 bases, with 7 bases between. Per the germline V gene, CDR1 is GTSNPN and CDR2 is SVGIG (reference sequence). This CDR3 contains 12 residues. The full variable domain, with the rest looked up from reference TRBV30 and TRBJ1-1, is SQTIHQWPATLVQPVGSPLSLECTVEGTSNPNLYWYRQAAGRGLQLLFYSVGIGQISSEVPQNLSASRPQDRQFILSSKKLLLSDSGFYLCAWSVPGTEAFFGQGTRLTVV.

In its sample, this clonotype was seen many times. The rearrangement joins TRBV15 to TRBJ1-2; D is undetermined. The V gene's germline CDR1 is LNHNV and CDR2 YYDKDF (reference sequence). The CDR3 extends over 15 amino acids. Between the trimmed V and J ends, which lost 5 bases and 4 bases, there was a span of 17 bases. Written as DNA, the CDR3 is TGTGCCACCAGCCCGCCTACAGCGGGAGTCTATGGCTACACCTTC. It is translated as CATSPPTAGVYGYTF. Variable domain in full (rest from reference TRBV15 and TRBJ1-2): DAMVIQNPRYQVTQFGKPVTLSCSQTLNHNVMYWYQQKSSQAPKLLFHYYDKDFNNEADTPDNFQSRRPNTSFCFLDIRSPGLGDTAMYLCATSPPTAGVYGYTFGSGTRLTVV.

This clonotype came up many times. The J gene is TRBJ2-7, the V gene TRBV5-1; tentative D call: TRBD1 (5 bases). The CDR3 covers 13 residues. V was cut by 4 bases and J by 2 bases, with 10 bases left in between. Looked up from germline, CDR1 is SGHRS and CDR2 is YFSETQ. The CDR3: CASSGDSTYEQYF. The CDR3 nucleotides are TGCGCCAGCAGCGGTGACAGTACCTACGAGCAGTACTTC.

This chain links TRBV6-2 or TRBV6-3 with TRBJ1-5, with D possibly matching TRBD1 (5 bases). This CDR3 is built from 14 residues. CDR1 and CDR2 (germline): MNHEY, SVGEGT. V gave up 2 bases and J gave up 9 bases, with 14 bases separating them. The CDR3 sequence: CASSYSRGGRPQHF. The CDR3 DNA sequence: TGTGCCAGCAGTTACAGTAGGGGCGGCCGGCCCCAGCATTTT.

The gene calls are TRBV6-1 and TRBJ2-3; 7 nucleotides line up with TRBD2. Germline trimming cut 0 bases from V and 2 bases from J; bases unmatched to any gene: 5. This CDR3 region has 16 residues. The V gene's germline CDR1 is MNHNS and CDR2 SASEGT. The CDR3 region has the DNA TGTGCCAGCAGTGAAGCGGGGACTACACCCACAGATACGCAGTATTTT. Its protein product is CASSEAGTTPTDTQYF.

J is TRBJ2-1 and V is TRBV19; 9 bases match TRBD1. The J segment lost 9 bases and the V segment lost 2 bases, leaving 8 bases of the junction unmatched. The CDR3 length is 15 residues. Germline V gives CDR1 LNHDA, CDR2 SQIVND (reference sequence). CDR3 loop: CASSITGTGWGEQFF. Written as DNA, the CDR3 is TGTGCCAGTAGTATAACCGGGACAGGGTGGGGTGAGCAGTTCTTC.